These 14 T cell receptor beta chains were all obtained from the same sample, sequenced in a study of response to subunit inactivated influenza vaccine listed by TCRdb under 2018. What this sample's time point label stands for: more than 35 days after influenza vaccine administration. The protocol used for the library was RT-PCR. Sequencing took place on an Illumina HiSeq 2500. TCRdb's own reprocessing of the public reads used fastp at Q25 and MiXCR and kept productive beta chains. When rows share a CDR3 protein, they turn into one entry using the most common DNA and genes. Here the sample has 150,000 to 200,000 distinct CDR3 sequences; about a tenth occur a single time. The ten largest make up around an eighth of the sample. The source material was non-naive T cells sorted from PBMCs, sampled roughly 46 days after vaccination. Explained via the paper, the cell subset or site label denotes: memory T cell fraction. These receptor sequences come from a man aged 50-60 years who received an inactivated influenza vaccine. Donor details come from another sample of the same person, matched by shared clones.

This clonotype showed up just a few times. V and J are TRBV7-2 and TRBJ2-2; TRBD2 is a possible D gene (6 bases). Trimming took off 1 base at V and 3 bases at J, with 9 bases between the two ends. CDR1 is SGHTA and CDR2 is FQGNSA in the germline V gene. The CDR3 is 15 amino acids. The CDR3 bases are TGTGCCAGCAGCTTAGTTCCGGGGGACACCGGGGAGCTGTTTTTT. It codes for CASSLVPGDTGELFF.

This clonotype occurred a few times. The chain has TRBV30 and TRBJ1-1; a possible D gene is TRBD1 (5 bases). Germline V lookup: CDR1 GTSNPN, CDR2 SVGIG (reference sequence). The CDR3 is 13 amino acids. V was clipped by 0 bases and J by 6 bases, with 11 bases between them. CDR3 coding DNA: TGTGCCTGGAGTGTAAGGGGAGGGGCTGAAGCTTTCTTT. Protein product: CAWSVRGGAEAFF.

This clonotype was seen ten or more times. The J gene is TRBJ2-1, the V gene TRBV6-1; 12 positions match TRBD2. This CDR3 comprises 15 residues. Germline-derived CDR1 and CDR2 are MNHNS and SASEGT. The V and J ends lost 7 bases and 4 bases, in that order; junction bases with no gene match: 5. CDR3 in amino acids: CASTELAGGYNEQFF. The CDR3, as DNA: TGTGCCAGCACCGAACTAGCGGGGGGTTACAATGAGCAGTTCTTC.

In its sample, this clonotype was seen many times. The chain uses TRBV20-1 and TRBJ2-1; a possible D gene is TRBD2 (5 bases). Trimming took off 6 bases at V and 5 bases at J, with 20 bases between the two ends. The CDR3 covers 15 residues. Germline V CDR1 and CDR2: DFQATT, SNEGSKA (reference sequence). The CDR3 here is CSALGAGQGNNEQFF. CDR3 DNA: TGCAGTGCCCTGGGAGCCGGGCAAGGTAACAATGAGCAGTTCTTC.

This clonotype came up a few times. V gene TRBV10-3 combines with J gene TRBJ1-1; D remains unclear. V shed 6 bases and J shed 2 bases, with 10 bases lying between them. The CDR3 is 13 amino acids. The germline V gene encodes CDR1 ENHRY and CDR2 SYGVKD. The CDR3 nucleotides are TGTGCCATCAGCAGGAGCGAAAACACTGAAGCTTTCTTT. Residues: CAISRSENTEAFF.

The chain recombines TRBV28 with TRBJ2-5; D may be TRBD1 or TRBD2 (5 bases each). Germline-derived CDR1 and CDR2 are MDHEN and SYDVKM. The CDR3 runs 13 residues. V was clipped by 2 bases and J by 4 bases, with 8 bases between them. CDR3 protein: CASSLGDGETQYF. The CDR3 DNA follows: TGTGCCAGCAGTTTAGGGGACGGAGAGACCCAGTACTTC.

There are many counts of this clonotype. This chain connects TRBV4-2 to TRBJ1-5, with TRBD1 as a possible D gene (5 bases). Germline CDR1 and CDR2: LGHNA and YNFKEQ. V gave up 2 bases and J gave up 6 bases, with 20 bases separating them. The CDR3 loop spans 17 amino acids. CDR3 bases: TGTGCCAGCAGCCAATCCCCCGGGAGCGGGGGAAGTCAGCCCCAGCATTTT. Translation gives CASSQSPGSGGSQPQHF.

This clonotype has only a few counts. This chain joins TRBV27 and TRBJ2-2; D is possibly TRBD2 (7 bases). Trimming stripped 6 bases from V and 2 bases from J, with 13 bases between. From germline, CDR1 is MNHEY and CDR2 SMNVEV (reference sequence). The length of the CDR3 is 15 residues. The chain's CDR3 is CASSTGGRNTGELFF. The DNA for the CDR3 is TGTGCCAGCAGCACGGGGGGCCGAAACACCGGGGAGCTGTTTTTT.

This clonotype was recorded at least ten times. Here the CDR3 reads CATSDLSEETQYF. The CDR3 DNA follows: TGTGCCACCAGTGATTTGTCAGAAGAGACCCAGTACTTC. The chain links TRBV24-1 to TRBJ2-5; no clear D. V dropped 0 bases and J dropped 3 bases, with 4 bases sitting between them. Per germline, CDR1 KGHDR and CDR2 SFDVKD. This CDR3 has 13 residues.

The genes are TRBV5-1 and TRBJ2-7; D call uncertain. The germline gives CDR1 SGHRS, CDR2 YFSETQ. Trimming pared 0 bases from V and 2 bases from J, leaving 12 bases between. The CDR3 is made up of 15 amino acids. The CDR3 region has the DNA TGCGCCAGCAGCTTGGTAACCGGTGAAACCTACGAGCAGTACTTC. As protein: CASSLVTGETYEQYF.

The chain links TRBV5-1 to TRBJ1-6; TRBD1 might be the D (6 bases). This CDR3 contains 17 residues. Trimming cost V 2 bases and J 5 bases, with 17 bases left between them. CDR1 is SGHRS and CDR2 is YFSETQ in the germline V gene. The CDR3 region is CASSLSLTGRDNSPLHF. The CDR3 nucleotides are TGCGCCAGCAGCTTAAGCCTGACAGGTAGAGATAATTCACCCCTCCACTTT.

The gene calls are TRBV19 and TRBJ2-5; D is unresolved. The germline V and J ends were trimmed by 5 bases and 13 bases, with 23 bases remaining between them. The germline gives CDR1 LNHDA, CDR2 SQIVND (reference sequence). This CDR3 is built from 14 residues. In DNA, the CDR3 is TGTGCCAGTAGTCACCTGGCCCGCGGACCCACGAGGTACTTC. The encoded protein is CASSHLARGPTRYF.

Concerning this clonotype itself: Germline is not matched at one junction end, which may reflect a read error. This sequence joins TRBV7-8 and TRBJ2-2, with D perhaps matching TRBD1 (5 bases). This CDR3 comprises 15 residues. The germline CDR1 and CDR2 sequences are SGHVS and FQNEAQ. This CDR3 reads CACSSYRGNTGELFF. CDR3 DNA: TGTGCCTGCAGCTCGTATAGGGGGAACACCGGGGAGCTGTTTTTT.

V usage is TRBV9 and J usage is TRBJ2-1; TRBD2 agrees at 7 bases. The CDR3 contains 15 residues. The germline V gene encodes CDR1 SGDLS and CDR2 YYNGEE. J lost 9 bases, V lost 4 bases, and 13 bases had no gene match. The CDR3 is CASSPETGGYREQFF. As DNA, the CDR3 is TGTGCCAGCAGCCCGGAGACCGGGGGGTACCGTGAGCAGTTCTTC.